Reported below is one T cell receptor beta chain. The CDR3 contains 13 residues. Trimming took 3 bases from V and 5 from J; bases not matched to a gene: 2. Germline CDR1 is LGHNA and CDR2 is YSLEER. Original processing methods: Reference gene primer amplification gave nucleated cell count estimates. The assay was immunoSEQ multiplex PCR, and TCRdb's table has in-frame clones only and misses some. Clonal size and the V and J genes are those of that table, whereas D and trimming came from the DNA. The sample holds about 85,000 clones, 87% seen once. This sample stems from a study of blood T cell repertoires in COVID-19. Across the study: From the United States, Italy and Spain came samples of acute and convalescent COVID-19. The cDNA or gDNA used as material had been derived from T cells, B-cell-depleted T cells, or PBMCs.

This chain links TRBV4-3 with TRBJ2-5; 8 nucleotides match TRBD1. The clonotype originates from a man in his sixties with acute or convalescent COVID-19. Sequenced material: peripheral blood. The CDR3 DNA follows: TGCGCCAGCAGCCAGACAGGGGCCGAGACCCAGTACTTC. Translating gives CASSQTGAETQYF.